Following are 17 T cell receptor beta chains from one sample sequenced in a study of identical twins. TCRdb re-analysed the 5' RACE reads in MiXCR, keeping a single row per CDR3 protein. The sample holds just over 450,000 distinct CDR3 sequences, 14% seen once. These sequences were also reported in another study, on yellow fever vaccine responses in identical twins.

Material for sequencing was CD4+ T cells sorted from blood. Receptors originate from a woman under 30 in good health.

Here the CDR3 DNA reads TGCGCCAGCATCCATCTAGCGGGGAGAAATGAGCAGTTCTTC. Its translation is CASIHLAGRNEQFF. This rearrangement joins TRBV10-2 to TRBJ2-1, with TRBD2 identical over 9 bases. Trimming took 7 bases from V and 7 from J; bases not matched to a gene: 8. Germline V gene lookup returns CDR1 WSHSY and CDR2 SAAADI. The CDR3 runs 14 residues.

The chain uses TRBV6-5 and TRBJ1-1, with 7 bases aligning to TRBD1. The CDR3 contains 14 residues. CDR1 MNHEY and CDR2 SVGAGI come from the germline V gene. The V gene end was trimmed by 0 bases and the J gene end by 4 bases; junction bases not matched to a gene: 2. The CDR3 sequence: CASSYSTGSTEAFF. The CDR3 DNA is TGTGCCAGCAGTTACTCGACAGGGAGCACTGAAGCTTTCTTT.

This clonotype was found a few times. The chain employs TRBV7-9 and TRBJ2-1; TRBD2 agrees at 8 bases. Germline V gives CDR1 SEHNR, CDR2 FQNEAQ (reference sequence). Trimming took 7 bases from V and 0 from J; bases not matched to a gene: 5. CDR3 length: 15 amino acids. The DNA of the CDR3 is TGTGCCAGCATCGGACTAGCCGGCTCCTACAATGAGCAGTTCTTC. Amino acid sequence: CASIGLAGSYNEQFF.

The sample holds a few counts of this clonotype. The V and J genes are TRBV29-1 and TRBJ1-4, with 7 bases lining up with TRBD1. CDR1 is SQVTM, CDR2 ANQGSEA, per germline. This CDR3 is built from 13 residues. With 5 bases clipped from V and 3 bases from J, the junction kept 3 bases outside the gene matches. CDR3 in amino acids: CSVKGQPNEKLFF. The CDR3 DNA reads TGCAGCGTTAAGGGACAGCCTAATGAAAAACTGTTTTTT.

This rearrangement joins TRBV28 to TRBJ1-1, with D uncertain. CDR1 and CDR2 from the germline V gene are MDHEN and SYDVKM. Trimming took off 6 bases at V and 2 bases at J, with 13 bases between the two ends. The CDR3 loop spans 14 amino acids. CDR3 sequence: CASRVSAANTEAFF. The CDR3 nucleotides read TGTGCCAGCAGAGTATCGGCAGCAAACACTGAAGCTTTCTTT. Variable domain in full (rest from reference TRBV28 and TRBJ1-1): DVKVTQSSRYLVKRTGEKVFLECVQDMDHENMFWYRQDPGLGLRLIYFSYDVKMKEKGDIPEGYSVSREKKERFSLILESASTNQTSMYLCASRVSAANTEAFFGQGTRLTVV.

The chain employs TRBV14 and TRBJ2-1; 8 nucleotides line up with TRBD2. V lost 5 bases to trimming and J lost 1 base; unmatched junction nucleotides: 1. Germline V gene lookup returns CDR1 SGHDN and CDR2 FVKESK. The CDR3 is 14 residues long. The CDR3 DNA reads TGTGCCAGCAGCGGACTAGCTTCCTACAATGAGCAGTTCTTC. The encoded protein is CASSGLASYNEQFF.

This chain links TRBV10-3 with TRBJ2-7, with 8 bases lining up with TRBD2. V trimming: 6 bases; J trimming: 5 bases; junction bases outside the gene matches: 6. CDR3 length: 13 residues. Germline loops: CDR1 ENHRY, CDR2 SYGVKD. The CDR3: CAIRGSGNDEQYF. CDR3 in DNA: TGTGCCATCAGGGGTAGCGGGAACGACGAGCAGTACTTC.

The chain recombines TRBV28 with TRBJ2-3; D is uncertain. V was pared by 5 bases and J by 0 bases, with 12 bases between. The CDR3 consists of 15 residues. From germline, CDR1 is MDHEN and CDR2 SYDVKM. The CDR3 loop is CASSLRRPSTDTQYF. CDR3 in DNA: TGTGCCAGCAGTCTCCGACGGCCTAGCACAGATACGCAGTATTTT. Full variable domain (rest looked up from reference TRBV28 and TRBJ2-3): DVKVTQSSRYLVKRTGEKVFLECVQDMDHENMFWYRQDPGLGLRLIYFSYDVKMKEKGDIPEGYSVSREKKERFSLILESASTNQTSMYLCASSLRRPSTDTQYFGPGTRLTVL.

There are a few counts of this clonotype. J is TRBJ2-2 and V is TRBV6-5, with TRBD2 identical over 8 bases. This CDR3 region has 15 residues. V dropped 0 bases and J dropped 11; count of bases not matched to a gene: 8. Per the germline V gene, CDR1 is MNHEY and CDR2 is SVGAGI. CDR3 protein: CASSYSKGLGQELFF. CDR3 in DNA: TGTGCCAGCAGTTACTCGAAGGGACTAGGCCAAGAGCTGTTTTTT.

The chain links TRBV15 to TRBJ2-3; unclear D gene. Trimming removed 0 bases at V and 1 base at J, with 8 bases between. The CDR3 is 15 residues long. Germline values: CDR1 LNHNV, CDR2 YYDKDF (reference sequence). CDR3 protein: CATSRDLSGTDTQYF. CDR3 sequence (DNA): TGTGCCACCAGCAGAGATTTGAGCGGCACAGATACGCAGTATTTT.

J is TRBJ2-3 and V is TRBV5-1; a possible D gene is TRBD2 (5 bases). Germline V gene lookup returns CDR1 SGHRS and CDR2 YFSETQ. Trimming shortened V by 5 bases and J by 3 bases, and 10 bases separated the two germline ends. The CDR3 contains 13 residues. In nucleotides, the CDR3 is TGCGCCAGCAGGAGGGTGTCAACAGATACGCAGTATTTT. Translated, it gives CASRRVSTDTQYF. Supplemented by reference TRBV5-1 and TRBJ2-3, the full variable domain reads KAGVTQTPRYLIKTRGQQVTLSCSPISGHRSVSWYQQTPGQGLQFLFEYFSETQRNKGNFPGRFSGRQFSNSRSEMNVSTLELGDSALYLCASRRVSTDTQYFGPGTRLTVL.

This chain uses TRBV6-2 or TRBV6-3 with TRBJ2-3, with D unresolved. Trimming removed 2 bases from V and 9 bases from J, with 9 bases in between. The CDR3 runs to 12 residues. Germline V gene sequence: CDR1 MNHEY, CDR2 SVGEGT. DNA for the CDR3: TGTGCCAGCAGTTACGAGGTGTGGACGCAGTATTTT. Its translation: CASSYEVWTQYF.

This clonotype was detected only a few times. This chain connects TRBV5-1 to TRBJ2-7; TRBD1 is a possible D gene (5 bases). The CDR3 spans 12 residues. V lost 1 base and J lost 7, with 9 bases in between. Looked up from germline, CDR1 is SGHRS and CDR2 is YFSETQ. CDR3 nucleotide sequence: TGCGCCAGCAGCTTGTTAGGGGAAGAGCAGTACTTC. Amino acids: CASSLLGEEQYF.

There are a few counts of this clonotype. The chain joins TRBV20-1 to TRBJ2-3; D is unresolved. Trimming took 0 bases from V and 6 from J, leaving 13 bases between them. CDR3 length: 14 residues. CDR1 and CDR2 from the germline V gene are DFQATT and SNEGSKA (reference sequence). The CDR3 is CSARDGLVADTQYF. The CDR3 bases are TGCAGTGCTAGAGATGGGCTAGTCGCGGATACGCAGTATTTT.

The table lists this clonotype with a few counts. V and J are TRBV28 and TRBJ2-1, with 9 bases aligning to TRBD2. From germline, CDR1 is MDHEN and CDR2 SYDVKM. V was clipped by 10 bases and J by 9 bases; unmatched bases: 16. The CDR3 is 15 residues long. The chain's CDR3 is CATREAGGPKSEQFF. The CDR3 nucleotides read TGTGCCACCCGAGAGGCGGGGGGGCCTAAGAGTGAGCAGTTCTTC.

V gene TRBV29-1 combines with J gene TRBJ2-7; weak D call: TRBD1 (6 bases). CDR1 is SQVTM, CDR2 ANQGSEA, per germline. CDR3 length: 13 residues. Trimming left V 6 bases short and J 7 bases short, with 19 bases between. Written as DNA, the CDR3 is TGCAGCGTCGCCGGGACACTCAAGGTAGAGCAGTACTTC. Its translation is CSVAGTLKVEQYF.

V is TRBV18 and J is TRBJ1-1; no definite D call. Germline CDR1 and CDR2: KGHSH and LQKENI. The V end lost 1 base, the J end lost 7 bases, and 19 bases lay between the germline ends. The CDR3 runs to 16 residues. Here the CDR3 reads CASSPRVGAQVDEAFF. In DNA form, the CDR3 reads TGTGCCAGCTCACCACGGGTAGGCGCCCAAGTGGATGAAGCTTTCTTT.